The entry below describes one TCR beta chain. Its target is unknown. This CDR3 spans 13 amino acids. CDR1 LNHDA and CDR2 SQIVND come from the germline V gene (reference sequence). The V end was cut by 3 bases, the J end by 6 bases, with 8 bases between. Tumor samples were obtained before definitive surgery or chemotherapy. Profiling relied on immunoSEQ multiplex PCR, and the TCRdb table lists in-frame clones only, not all of them. The data show approximately 40,000 clones, about 79% seen once. These data come from a study of high-grade serous ovarian cancer treatment subgroups. Background on the study: Each sample yielded on average 7,494 unique TCR beta rearrangements from around 14,000 reads. Whole-study findings and limits: The analyses considered CDR3 and ignored CDR1 and CDR2. TCR clonal relatedness correlated positively with neoantigen level. Different patients shared almost no repertoire; same-patient tumors shared roughly 0.095 to 0.85.

The TCR sequence derives from a human donor with high-grade serous ovarian cancer. This chain links TRBV19 with TRBJ2-2; D uncertain. The sequenced sample consisted of tumor tissue. The CDR3: CASSIGLSGELFF. CDR3 DNA: TGTGCCAGTAGTATCGGCCTTTCCGGGGAGCTGTTTTTT.